Listed here are 7 T cell receptor beta chains from one sample, sequenced in a study of long-term antiretroviral therapy in people with HIV. Running of the v3.0 immunoSEQ assay took place at survey level. Using immunoSEQ multiplex PCR, the repertoire was profiled, and TCRdb retains in-frame clones only, with some absent. The data show 25,000 to 35,000 clones, roughly 92% seen once. The sample in question was unsorted PBMCs, obtained 6.2 years after starting antiretroviral therapy. These receptor sequences come from a man between 40 and 49 years old with HIV.

The V and J genes are TRBV19 and TRBJ2-2, with 7 nucleotides matching TRBD1. Germline-derived CDR1 and CDR2 are LNHDA and SQIVND (reference sequence). The CDR3 is made up of 16 amino acids. The V segment lost 3 bases and the J segment 4 bases; nucleotides outside the gene matches: 8. The CDR3 DNA is TGTGCCAGTAGTATTTTAGGGGGCGCTTCCACCGGGGAGCTGTTTTTT. Residues: CASSILGGASTGELFF.

The rearrangement links TRBV4-3 to TRBJ2-3; 11 nucleotides match TRBD2. The length of the CDR3 is 17 residues. Germline-derived CDR1 and CDR2 are LGHNA and YSLEER. J gave up 0 bases and V 0 bases, and 2 bases lay outside the gene matches. In DNA form, the CDR3 reads TGCGCCAGCAGCCAAGATAGGACTAGCGGGAGCACAGATACGCAGTATTTT. This translates into CASSQDRTSGSTDTQYF.

The V call is TRBV29-1, the J call TRBJ1-1; maybe TRBD1 (5 bases). The CDR3 sequence is 14 residues long. Trimming removed 6 bases from V and 1 base from J, with 15 bases in between. Germline lookup yields CDR1 SQVTM and CDR2 ANQGSEA. The CDR3 nucleotides are TGCAGCGTAGCTCGGGGCATGACGAACACTGAAGCTTTCTTT. Its translation: CSVARGMTNTEAFF.

The J gene is TRBJ1-1, the V gene TRBV27; weak D call: TRBD1 (5 bases). V was trimmed by 5 bases and J by 11 bases, leaving 15 bases between them. Germline lookup yields CDR1 MNHEY and CDR2 SMNVEV (reference sequence). This CDR3 region has 12 residues. CDR3 protein: CASSAPGGVAFF. CDR3 nucleotide sequence: TGTGCCAGCAGTGCCCCCGGAGGGGTCGCTTTCTTT.

The rearrangement links TRBV11-1 to TRBJ2-5, with a tentative D call TRBD2 (5 bases). There are 14 residues in the CDR3. Germline lookup yields CDR1 SGHAT and CDR2 FQDESV (reference sequence). Trimming removed 4 bases at V and 4 bases at J, with 13 bases between. The CDR3 region is CASSSPPSSETQYF. In DNA form, the CDR3 reads TGTGCCAGCAGCTCCCCCCCTAGCTCAGAGACCCAGTACTTC.

The J gene is TRBJ2-7, the V gene TRBV19; D uncertain. Between the trimmed V and J ends, which lost 5 bases and 6 bases, there was a span of 11 bases. The CDR3 contains 12 residues. CDR1 LNHDA and CDR2 SQIVND come from the germline V gene (reference sequence). CDR3 DNA: TGTGCCAGTAGTGTTCGAGGTAGCGAGCAGTACTTC. Encoded protein: CASSVRGSEQYF.

The chain recombines TRBV18 with TRBJ2-7; TRBD2 agrees at 7 bases. Germline CDR1 reads KGHSH; CDR2 reads LQKENI. V dropped 0 bases and J dropped 1; count of bases not matched to a gene: 0. CDR3 size: 14 residues. The CDR3 bases are TGTGCCAGCTCACCACCGGGAGGGTCCTACGAGCAGTACTTC. It encodes CASSPPGGSYEQYF.